These 10 T cell receptor beta chains were sequenced from one sample in a study of T cell clonality in common variable immunodeficiency. Sequencing used immunoSEQ multiplex PCR; TCRdb keeps in-frame clones, though not all of them. Sampling found tens of thousands of clones, none seen once. The material sequenced was peripheral blood mononuclear cells. Every receptor here comes from a person between 18 and 70 years old in good health.

This clone has ten or more counts. The read gets to within 3 residues of the CDR3 end, and the germline J gene fills in the rest. J is TRBJ1-5 and V is TRBV6-2 or TRBV6-3; D perhaps matches TRBD1 (6 bases). V was pared by 7 bases and J by 0 bases, with 19 bases between. CDR1 is MNHEY, CDR2 SVGEGT, per germline. The CDR3 covers 17 residues. CDR3 residues: CASNIRGAQGSNQPQHF. CDR3 DNA (partial): TGTGCCAGCAACATCCGGGGGGCGCAGGGTAGCAATCAGCCC.

This clone has a count of ten or more. The read falls 3 residues short of the CDR3 end, and the missing part is taken from the germline J gene. The same CDR3 also results from other DNA sequences found in this sample. The J gene is TRBJ1-6, the V gene TRBV20-1; D unresolved. The length of the CDR3 is 13 residues. Trimming took 0 bases from V and 5 from J, leaving 5 bases between them. Germline CDR1 DFQATT, CDR2 SNEGSKA (reference sequence). CDR3 DNA, as far as it was read: TGCAGTGCTAGAGAGCAGAATAATTCACCC. Encoded protein: CSAREQNNSP. The entire CDR3 sequence reads CSAREQNNSPLHF.

Ten or more counts support this clone. The read halts 3 residues ahead of the CDR3 end, with the missing end drawn from the germline J gene. The rearrangement uses TRBV4-2 and TRBJ1-1; 7 nucleotides match TRBD1. The ends lost 1 base at V and 4 bases at J; junction bases unmatched: 12. The CDR3 runs to 17 residues. Germline V gene lookup returns CDR1 LGHNA and CDR2 YNFKEQ. The chain's CDR3 is CASSQVLLRTGGTEAFF. CDR3 DNA (partial): TGTGCCAGCAGCCAAGTTTTGTTACGGACAGGAGGCACTGAA.

A remark on this clone: The observed sequence ends 3 residues before the CDR3 terminus, with the missing tail filled in from the germline J gene. J is TRBJ1-5 and V is TRBV2; D might be TRBD1 (5 bases). The V gene lost 11 bases and the J gene lost 3 bases, with 17 bases spanning the gap. The CDR3 totals 14 residues. From germline, CDR1 is SNHLY and CDR2 FYNNEI. The sequenced part of the CDR3 DNA is TGTGCCTCCGTGGGGCGGTCACCCAATCAGCCC. Its translation: CASVGRSPNQP. From start to end, the CDR3 is CASVGRSPNQPQHF.

The sample holds many counts of this clone. The observed sequence ends 3 residues before the CDR3 terminus, with the missing tail filled in from the germline J gene. This rearrangement joins TRBV7-9 to TRBJ2-1, with D unclear. The germline V gene encodes CDR1 SEHNR and CDR2 FQNEAQ (reference sequence). The CDR3 totals 12 residues. V lost 5 bases and J lost 9, with 11 bases in between. Here the CDR3 reads CASSPTGGEQFF. The sequenced CDR3 bases are TGTGCCAGCAGCCCGACTGGTGGTGAG.

This clone came up many times. The read gets to within 3 residues of the CDR3 end, and the germline J gene fills in the rest. This chain uses TRBV7-9 with TRBJ1-1; 8 bases are shared with TRBD1. The V gene's germline CDR1 is SEHNR and CDR2 FQNEAQ (reference sequence). There are 13 residues in the CDR3. The trim removed 5 bases at V and 5 bases at J, leaving 4 bases unmatched. CDR3 DNA, as far as it was read: TGTGCCAGCAGCGACACAGGGGGAACTGAA. Translated, it gives CASSDTGGTE. The whole CDR3 protein reads CASSDTGGTEAFF.

The table lists this clone with many counts. From the germline J gene comes the end of the CDR3, since the read stops 3 residues before it. The gene calls are TRBV7-9 and TRBJ2-5; 10 nucleotides line up with TRBD2. V was pared by 5 bases and J by 5 bases, with 8 bases of the junction left unmatched. The CDR3 runs to 15 residues. From germline, CDR1 is SEHNR and CDR2 FQNEAQ (reference sequence). The CDR3 here is CASSPKRGGGETQYF. The covered CDR3 bases are TGTGCCAGCAGCCCCAAGCGGGGGGGCGGCGAGACC.

Ten or more counts support this clone. The read terminates 3 residues ahead of where the CDR3 ends, so the germline J gene completes it. The rearrangement uses TRBV10-2 and TRBJ2-3; 14 nucleotides line up with TRBD2. The CDR3 runs 18 residues. The junction had 8 bases not matched to a gene; V was cut back by 3 bases and J by 3 bases. CDR1 and CDR2 (germline): WSHSY, SAAADI. The sequenced part of the CDR3 DNA is TGCGCCAGCAGTGAAGAAAGAGGGACTAGCGGGAGAACAGATACG. Residues: CASSEERGTSGRTDT. The CDR3 reads in full as CASSEERGTSGRTDTQYF.

In the case of this clone: The sequenced fragment ends 3 residues before the CDR3 boundary, so the rest is inferred from the germline J gene. This sequence joins TRBV27 and TRBJ2-7; D is unclear. The CDR3 consists of 13 residues. Germline loops: CDR1 MNHEY, CDR2 SMNVEV (reference sequence). V lost 2 bases, J lost 0 bases, and 5 bases lay in between. The CDR3 bases that were read are TGTGCCAGCAGTTTAGGCCCCTCCTACGAG. Encoded protein: CASSLGPSYE. The full-length CDR3 reads as CASSLGPSYEQYF.

This clone was observed many times. Sequencing ends 3 residues short of the CDR3 end; the germline J gene provides the rest. The V and J genes are TRBV20-1 and TRBJ1-5; D might be TRBD1 (6 bases). The V gene's germline CDR1 is DFQATT and CDR2 SNEGSKA (reference sequence). The V end lost 3 bases, the J end lost 5 bases, and 11 bases lay between the germline ends. CDR3 length equals 13 residues. The CDR3 region is CSARAGEYQPQHF. The DNA read from the CDR3 is TGCAGTGCTAGGGCAGGGGAATATCAGCCC.